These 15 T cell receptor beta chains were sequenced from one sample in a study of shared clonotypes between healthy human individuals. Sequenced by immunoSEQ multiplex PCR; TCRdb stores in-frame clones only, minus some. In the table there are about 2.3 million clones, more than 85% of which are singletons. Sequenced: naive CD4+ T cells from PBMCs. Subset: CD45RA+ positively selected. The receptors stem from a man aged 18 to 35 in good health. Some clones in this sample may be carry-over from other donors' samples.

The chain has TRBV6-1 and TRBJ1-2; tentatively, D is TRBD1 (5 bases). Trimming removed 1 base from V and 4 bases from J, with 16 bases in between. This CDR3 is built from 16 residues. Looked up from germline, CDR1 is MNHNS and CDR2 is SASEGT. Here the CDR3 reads CASSEDGGRRSYGYTF. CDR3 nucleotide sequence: TGTGCCAGCAGTGAAGATGGGGGACGTCGTAGCTATGGCTACACCTTC.

The CDR3: CASSHDRTDTQYF. Here the CDR3 DNA reads TGTGCCAGTAGCCACGACCGGACAGATACGCAGTATTTT. The rearrangement uses TRBV19 and TRBJ2-3; D uncertain. V was clipped by 6 bases and J by 3 bases, with 10 bases between them. Per the germline V gene, CDR1 is LNHDA and CDR2 is SQIVND (reference sequence). The CDR3 spans 13 residues.

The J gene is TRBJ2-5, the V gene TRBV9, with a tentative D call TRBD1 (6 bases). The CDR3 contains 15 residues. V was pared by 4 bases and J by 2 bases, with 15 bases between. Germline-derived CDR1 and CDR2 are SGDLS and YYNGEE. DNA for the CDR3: TGTGCCAGCAGCCCCCGGGGAGACAGGCAAGAGACCCAGTACTTC. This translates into CASSPRGDRQETQYF. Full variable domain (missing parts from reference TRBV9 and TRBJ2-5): DSGVTQTPKHLITATGQRVTLRCSPRSGDLSVYWYQQSLDQGLQFLIQYYNGEERAKGNILERFSAQQFPDLHSELNLSSLELGDSALYFCASSPRGDRQETQYFGPGTRLLVL.

The CDR3 reads CASSITGDYGYTF. The CDR3 DNA sequence: TGTGCCAGCAGTATCACAGGGGACTATGGCTACACCTTC. V and J are TRBV25-1 and TRBJ1-2; 7 bases are a match to TRBD1. The J segment lost 3 bases and the V segment lost 5 bases, leaving 3 bases of the junction unmatched. Germline CDR1 is MGHDK and CDR2 is SYGVNS. This CDR3 spans 13 amino acids.

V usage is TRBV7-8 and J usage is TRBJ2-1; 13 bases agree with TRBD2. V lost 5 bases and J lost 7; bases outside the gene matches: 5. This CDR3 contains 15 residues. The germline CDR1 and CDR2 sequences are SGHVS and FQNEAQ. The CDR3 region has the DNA TGTGCCAGCAGCGACACTAGCGGGAGGGGAAATGAGCAGTTCTTC. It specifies CASSDTSGRGNEQFF.

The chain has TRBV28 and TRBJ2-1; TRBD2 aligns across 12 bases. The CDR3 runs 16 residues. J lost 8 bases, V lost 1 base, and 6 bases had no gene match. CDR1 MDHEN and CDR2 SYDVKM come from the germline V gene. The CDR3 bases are TGTGCCAGCAGTTTATTCCTAGCGGGAGGGGTGTATGAGCAGTTCTTC. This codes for CASSLFLAGGVYEQFF.

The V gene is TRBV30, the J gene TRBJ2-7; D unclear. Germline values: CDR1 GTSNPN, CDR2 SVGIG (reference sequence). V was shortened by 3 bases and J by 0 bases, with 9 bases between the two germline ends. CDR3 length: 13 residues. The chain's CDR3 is CAWRAGRSYEQYF. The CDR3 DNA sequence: TGTGCCTGGAGAGCTGGCCGCTCCTACGAGCAGTACTTC.

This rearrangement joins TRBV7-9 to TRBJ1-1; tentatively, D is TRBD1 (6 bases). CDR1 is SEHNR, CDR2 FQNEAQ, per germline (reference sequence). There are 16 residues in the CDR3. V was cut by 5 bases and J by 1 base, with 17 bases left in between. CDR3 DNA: TGTGCCAGCAGCCGAGAGGGGTCAGGGGAGAACACTGAAGCTTTCTTT. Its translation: CASSREGSGENTEAFF.

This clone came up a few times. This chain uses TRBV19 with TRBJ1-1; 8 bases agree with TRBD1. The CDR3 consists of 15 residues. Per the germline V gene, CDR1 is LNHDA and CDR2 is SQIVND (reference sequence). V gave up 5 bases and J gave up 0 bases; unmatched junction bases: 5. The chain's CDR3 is CASSPGTGLNTEAFF. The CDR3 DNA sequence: TGTGCCAGTAGTCCCGGGACAGGATTGAACACTGAAGCTTTCTTT.

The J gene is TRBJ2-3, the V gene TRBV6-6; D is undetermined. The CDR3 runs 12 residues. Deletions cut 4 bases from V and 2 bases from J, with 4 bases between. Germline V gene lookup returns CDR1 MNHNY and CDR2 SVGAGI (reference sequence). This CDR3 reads CASSSVTDTQYF. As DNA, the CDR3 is TGTGCCAGCAGTTCAGTCACAGATACGCAGTATTTT.

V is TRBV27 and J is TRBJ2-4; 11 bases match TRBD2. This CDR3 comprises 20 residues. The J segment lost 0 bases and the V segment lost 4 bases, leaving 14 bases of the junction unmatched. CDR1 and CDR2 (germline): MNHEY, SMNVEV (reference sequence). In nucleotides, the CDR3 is TGTGCCAGCAGTTACCCCCTAGCGGGAGGTGTAAGACTAGCCAAAAACATTCAGTACTTC. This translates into CASSYPLAGGVRLAKNIQYF.

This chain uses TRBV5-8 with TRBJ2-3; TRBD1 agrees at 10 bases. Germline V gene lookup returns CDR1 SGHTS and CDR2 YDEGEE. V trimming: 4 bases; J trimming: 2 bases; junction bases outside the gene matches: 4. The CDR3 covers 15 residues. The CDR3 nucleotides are TGTGCCAGCAGCCAGGGACAGGGGTTCACAGATACGCAGTATTTT. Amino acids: CASSQGQGFTDTQYF. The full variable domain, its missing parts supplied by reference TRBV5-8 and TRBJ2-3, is EAGVTQSPTHLIKTRGQQATLRCSPISGHTSVYWYQQALGLGLQFLLWYDEGEERNRGNFPPRFSGRQFPNYSSELNVNALELEDSALYLCASSQGQGFTDTQYFGPGTRLTVL.

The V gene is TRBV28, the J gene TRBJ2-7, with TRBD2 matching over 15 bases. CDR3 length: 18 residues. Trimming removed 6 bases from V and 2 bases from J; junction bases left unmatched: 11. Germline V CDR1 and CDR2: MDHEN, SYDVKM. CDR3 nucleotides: TGTGCCAGCAGGGAGGGGGGACTAGCGGGAGGTAACCCCTACGAGCAGTACTTC. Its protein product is CASREGGLAGGNPYEQYF.

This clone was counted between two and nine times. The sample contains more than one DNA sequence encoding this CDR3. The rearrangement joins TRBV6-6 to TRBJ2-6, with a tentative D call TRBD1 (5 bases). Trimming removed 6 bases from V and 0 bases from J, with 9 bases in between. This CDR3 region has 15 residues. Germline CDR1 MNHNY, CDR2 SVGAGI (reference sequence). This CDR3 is CASRPDSSGANVLTF. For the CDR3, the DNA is TGTGCCAGCAGACCCGACAGCTCTGGGGCCAACGTCCTGACTTTC.

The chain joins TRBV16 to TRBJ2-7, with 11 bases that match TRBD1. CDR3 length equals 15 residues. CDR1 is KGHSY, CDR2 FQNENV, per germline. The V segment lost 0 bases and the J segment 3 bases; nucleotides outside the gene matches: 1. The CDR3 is CASSQSDRGLYEQYF. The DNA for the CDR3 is TGTGCCAGCAGCCAATCGGACAGGGGGCTCTACGAGCAGTACTTC.